The 20 T cell receptor beta chains below all came from one sample that was sequenced in a study of chemoradiotherapy in HPV16-positive cancers. This table comes from immunoSEQ multiplex PCR, and its TCRdb copy is limited to in-frame clones, with some not included. The sample contains tens of thousands of clones, about 87% of which appear only once. The input for sequencing was blood, taken from a patient who underwent chemoradiotherapy. These receptor sequences come from a human donor with HPV-associated anogenital cancer.

The chain recombines TRBV10-3 with TRBJ1-1; D not certain. This CDR3 has 15 residues. Germline lookup yields CDR1 ENHRY and CDR2 SYGVKD. V lost 8 bases, J lost 3 bases, and 19 bases lay in between. As DNA, the CDR3 is TGTGCCATCCGCGGGGAAGGCAGGTCGTACACTGAAGCTTTCTTT. Its protein product is CAIRGEGRSYTEAFF.

CDR3: CASQPQNHGYTF. DNA of the CDR3: TGTGCCAGTCAACCGCAAAACCATGGCTACACCTTC. The chain recombines TRBV2 with TRBJ1-2; no clear D. V was shortened by 9 bases and J by 6 bases, with 14 bases between the two germline ends. Germline V gives CDR1 SNHLY, CDR2 FYNNEI. This CDR3 spans 12 amino acids.

This chain joins TRBV18 and TRBJ2-1; a weak D match, TRBD1 (5 bases). The CDR3 has 13 residues. Looked up from germline, CDR1 is KGHSH and CDR2 is LQKENI. V was pared by 2 bases and J by 7 bases, with 9 bases between. The CDR3 coding sequence is TGTGCCAGCTCACCATACAGGTCGAATGAGCAGTTCTTC. This sequence encodes CASSPYRSNEQFF.

J is TRBJ1-2 and V is TRBV27; 8 nucleotides agree with TRBD1. This CDR3 contains 16 residues. From germline, CDR1 is MNHEY and CDR2 SMNVEV (reference sequence). V gave up 0 bases and J gave up 7 bases; unmatched junction bases: 10. DNA for the CDR3: TGTGCCAGCAGTTTATCCGGACAGGGATACCTCGCTGGCTACACCTTC. Residues: CASSLSGQGYLAGYTF.

V and J are TRBV27 and TRBJ2-2; 13 positions agree with TRBD2. The CDR3 spans 16 residues. With 2 bases clipped from V and 8 bases from J, the junction kept 5 bases outside the gene matches. Germline CDR1 reads MNHEY; CDR2 reads SMNVEV (reference sequence). The CDR3 coding sequence is TGTGCCAGCAGTTTAATGACTAGCGGGGGGTCGGGGGAGCTGTTTTTT. It codes for CASSLMTSGGSGELFF.

The chain combines TRBV7-2 with TRBJ2-2, with 11 bases matching TRBD2. The CDR3 has 15 residues. With V trimmed by 5 bases and J by 5 bases, 4 bases remained unmatched. The germline gives CDR1 SGHTA, CDR2 FQGNSA. The CDR3 sequence is CASSHSGRGTGELFF. The CDR3 region has the DNA TGTGCCAGCAGCCATAGCGGGAGGGGGACCGGGGAGCTGTTTTTT.

The V gene is TRBV7-6, the J gene TRBJ2-2; D remains ambiguous. Trimming stripped 1 base from V and 5 bases from J, with 8 bases between. Germline V gene lookup returns CDR1 SGHVS and CDR2 FNYEAQ. The CDR3 length is 14 residues. CDR3 sequence: CASSLDPVTGELFF. CDR3 sequence (DNA): TGTGCCAGCAGCTTAGACCCGGTGACCGGGGAGCTGTTTTTT.

This chain uses TRBV5-1 with TRBJ2-1; D is perhaps TRBD2 (6 bases). The V and J ends lost 4 bases and 7 bases respectively, with 18 bases between them. The CDR3 is 15 residues long. Germline CDR1 is SGHRS and CDR2 is YFSETQ. The CDR3 nucleotides are TGCGCCAGCAGCCTGAACATAGGGAGCGGGAATGAGCAGTTCTTC. As protein: CASSLNIGSGNEQFF. The full variable domain, rest sourced from reference TRBV5-1 and TRBJ2-1, is KAGVTQTPRYLIKTRGQQVTLSCSPISGHRSVSWYQQTPGQGLQFLFEYFSETQRNKGNFPGRFSGRQFSNSRSEMNVSTLELGDSALYLCASSLNIGSGNEQFFGPGTRLTVL.

This chain connects TRBV9 to TRBJ2-2; D tentatively reads TRBD1 or TRBD2 (5 bases each). Germline CDR1 SGDLS, CDR2 YYNGEE. The ends were cut back, 0 bases at V and 4 bases at J, with 13 bases in the middle. This CDR3 is built from 16 residues. CDR3 loop: CASSVGTGGITGELFF. The CDR3 coding sequence is TGTGCCAGCAGCGTAGGCACAGGAGGAATCACCGGGGAGCTGTTTTTT.

The chain carries TRBV4-2 and TRBJ2-7; the D gene is possibly TRBD2 (7 bases). This CDR3 comprises 14 residues. Germline V gene lookup returns CDR1 LGHNA and CDR2 YNFKEQ. Trimming removed 4 bases at V and 4 bases at J, with 14 bases between. The CDR3 loop reads CASSPGASGYEQYF. The CDR3 DNA sequence: TGTGCCAGCAGCCCAGGGGCTAGCGGATACGAGCAGTACTTC.

The rearrangement links TRBV19 to TRBJ1-3, with a weak D call TRBD1 (6 bases). CDR3 length: 15 amino acids. CDR1 and CDR2 from the germline V gene are LNHDA and SQIVND (reference sequence). Between the trimmed V and J ends, which lost 2 bases and 6 bases, there was a span of 14 bases. The DNA of the CDR3 is TGTGCCAGTAGTATACAGGGGAAACTCGAAAACACCATATATTTT. Translated: CASSIQGKLENTIYF.

V gene TRBV19 combines with J gene TRBJ1-2; D call uncertain. The CDR3 has 11 amino acids. V shed 7 bases and J shed 2 bases, with 5 bases lying between them. From germline, CDR1 is LNHDA and CDR2 SQIVND (reference sequence). Written as DNA, the CDR3 is TGTGCCAGTAATGCGAACTATGGCTACACCTTC. This gives the protein CASNANYGYTF.

The chain couples TRBV14 to TRBJ2-2; D possibly matches TRBD1 or TRBD2 (6 bases each). Germline CDR1 reads SGHDN; CDR2 reads FVKESK. CDR3 size: 16 residues. Trimming removed 6 bases from V and 5 bases from J, with 19 bases in between. CDR3 protein: CASSPMGRGRTGELFF. DNA of the CDR3: TGTGCCAGCAGTCCCATGGGAAGGGGGAGGACCGGGGAGCTGTTTTTT.

This chain joins TRBV28 and TRBJ1-1; D remains ambiguous. V was shortened by 5 bases and J by 1 base, with 11 bases between the two germline ends. The CDR3 is 14 amino acids. Germline-derived CDR1 and CDR2 are MDHEN and SYDVKM. In nucleotides, the CDR3 is TGTGCCAGCAGTAACCGGGCCGGGAACACTGAAGCTTTCTTT. Protein product: CASSNRAGNTEAFF.

The J gene is TRBJ2-7, the V gene TRBV4-1; 8 bases fit TRBD1. The CDR3 has 16 residues. Germline CDR1 is MGHRA and CDR2 is YSYEKL. Unmatched junction bases numbered 8, after V lost 1 base and J lost 3 bases. The CDR3 is CASSQAMPTGVYEQYF. Written as DNA, the CDR3 is TGCGCCAGCAGCCAAGCAATGCCGACAGGGGTCTACGAGCAGTACTTC.

V usage is TRBV30 and J usage is TRBJ2-7; D tentatively fits TRBD1 or TRBD2 (5 bases each). The CDR3 length is 13 residues. The germline V gene has CDR1 GTSNPN and CDR2 SVGIG (reference sequence). V lost 0 bases and J lost 1, with 7 bases in between. CDR3 in DNA: TGTGCCTGGAGTGTTGGGGGTTCCTACGAGCAGTACTTC. It yields the protein CAWSVGGSYEQYF. The whole variable domain, remainder taken from reference TRBV30 and TRBJ2-7, is SQTIHQWPATLVQPVGSPLSLECTVEGTSNPNLYWYRQAAGRGLQLLFYSVGIGQISSEVPQNLSASRPQDRQFILSSKKLLLSDSGFYLCAWSVGGSYEQYFGPGTRLTVT.

This clone was detected only once. The chain is built from TRBV11-2 and TRBJ1-2; 7 bases are shared with TRBD1. Trimming took 7 bases from V and 2 from J; bases not matched to a gene: 4. The germline CDR1 and CDR2 sequences are SGHAT and FQNNGV. The CDR3 has 13 amino acids. The CDR3 region is CASTSGGNYGYTF. For the CDR3, the DNA is TGTGCCAGCACCTCAGGGGGGAACTATGGCTACACCTTC.

The chain links TRBV6-1 to TRBJ1-3; the D gene is possibly TRBD1 (5 bases). CDR1 and CDR2 from the germline V gene are MNHNS and SASEGT. The length of the CDR3 is 15 residues. With 7 bases removed from V and 4 bases from J, the gap between germline ends came to 17 bases. For the CDR3, the DNA is TGTGCCAGCAAGATGCAGGGTCAGGCGGGAAACACCATATATTTT. Protein product: CASKMQGQAGNTIYF.

The chain carries TRBV6-6 and TRBJ1-6; tentative D call: TRBD1 (5 bases). This CDR3 has 13 residues. The V end was cut by 7 bases, the J end by 10 bases, with 14 bases between. CDR1 is MNHNY, CDR2 SVGAGI, per germline (reference sequence). CDR3 residues: CASIEGDGSPLHF. The CDR3 DNA follows: TGTGCCAGCATCGAAGGGGATGGGTCACCCCTCCACTTT.

The rearrangement joins TRBV28 to TRBJ2-1; the D is unclear. This CDR3 region has 15 residues. Deletions cut 8 bases from V and 0 bases from J, with 14 bases between. Looked up from germline, CDR1 is MDHEN and CDR2 is SYDVKM. CDR3 sequence (DNA): TGTGCCAGCTGGTCGCCCTTGAGCTCCTACAATGAGCAGTTCTTC. As protein: CASWSPLSSYNEQFF.